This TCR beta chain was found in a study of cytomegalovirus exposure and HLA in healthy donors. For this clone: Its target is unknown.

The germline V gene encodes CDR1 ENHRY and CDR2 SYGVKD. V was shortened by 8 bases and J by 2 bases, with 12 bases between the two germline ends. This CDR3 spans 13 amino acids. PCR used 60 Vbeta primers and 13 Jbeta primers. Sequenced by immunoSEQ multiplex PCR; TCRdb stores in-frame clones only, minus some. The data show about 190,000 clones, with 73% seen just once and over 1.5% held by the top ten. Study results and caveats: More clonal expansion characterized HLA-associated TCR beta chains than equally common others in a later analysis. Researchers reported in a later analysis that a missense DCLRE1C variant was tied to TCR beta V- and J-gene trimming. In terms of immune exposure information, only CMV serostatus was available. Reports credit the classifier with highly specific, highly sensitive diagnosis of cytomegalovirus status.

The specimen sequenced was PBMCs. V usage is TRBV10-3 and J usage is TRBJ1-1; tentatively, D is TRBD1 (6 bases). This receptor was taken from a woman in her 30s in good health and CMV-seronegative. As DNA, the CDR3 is TGTGCCATCTCAGGGGTGAGAAACACTGAAGCTTTCTTT. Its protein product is CAISGVRNTEAFF.